These T cell receptor beta chains were read from a single sample in a study of cytomegalovirus exposure and HLA in healthy donors. Using immunoSEQ multiplex PCR, the repertoire was profiled, and TCRdb retains in-frame clones only, with some absent. The sample includes around 180,000 clones, 70% to 80% of them seen just once. Sequencing used PBMCs. These receptors were taken from a woman in her 30s in good health and CMV-seropositive. Both conserved end residues are part of each CDR3. The D gene is left open where the match is weak. Not all rows give a size; the values are once, few, many and, for expanded clones, a class.

j_gene,abundance,d_gene,v_gene,CDR3nt,CDR3aa
TRBJ2-1,-,-,TRBV18,TGTGCCAGCTCACCCGGGCAGGCTAGGGGTTACAATGAGCAGTTCTTC,CASSPGQARGYNEQFF
TRBJ1-1,-,-,TRBV5-4,TGTGCCAGCAGCTTGGATCTGGGAGGGACTGAAGCTTTCTTT,CASSLDLGGTEAFF
TRBJ2-3,-,-,TRBV10-3,TGTGCCATCAGTGAGGCGAAAACCCGAAGCACAGATACGCAGTATTTT,CAISEAKTRSTDTQYF
TRBJ1-2,-,-,TRBV7-9,TGTGCCAGCAGCCAGGAATCGGGCTACACCTTC,CASSQESGYTF
TRBJ2-6,-,-,TRBV10-2,TGCGCCAGCAGTGAGCCACAGGGAATGGGCGTCCTGACTTTC,CASSEPQGMGVLTF
TRBJ2-7,-,-,TRBV27,TGTGCCAGCAGTTTATCGGGAGCCTACGAGCAGTACTTC,CASSLSGAYEQYF
TRBJ2-1,-,TRBD2,TRBV2,TGTGGCTCACGGGGGCGGGAGGTCGGCAATGAGCAGTTCTTC,CGSRGREVGNEQFF
TRBJ1-5,-,-,TRBV28,TGTGCCAGCATACAGGGTTTAAACCAGCCCCAGCATTTT,CASIQGLNQPQHF
TRBJ1-2,-,TRBD1,TRBV5-1,TGCGCCAGCAGAGAGACAGGGCCCGGCTACACCTTC,CASRETGPGYTF
TRBJ2-3,-,TRBD2,TRBV4-2,TGTGCCAGCAGCCCCGCTAGCGGGAGGGCCCTAGATACGCAGTATTTT,CASSPASGRALDTQYF
TRBJ2-5,-,TRBD2,TRBV25-1,TGTGCCAGCAGTGAAGGGAGGGAATCGTACCAAGAGACCCAGTACTTC,CASSEGRESYQETQYF
TRBJ2-7,-,TRBD2,TRBV9,TGTGCCAGCAGCGTAGGCCGGGCTAGCGGAGGGTACGAGCAGTACTTC,CASSVGRASGGYEQYF
TRBJ2-7,once,TRBD2,TRBV25-1,TGTGCCAGCAGTGGTAGCGGGATGGGGGAATGGCAGTACTTC,CASSGSGMGEWQYF
TRBJ2-7,-,-,TRBV2,TGTGCCAGCAGCCTATACGAGCAGTACTTC,CASSLYEQYF
TRBJ2-7,few,-,TRBV11-3,TGTGCCAGCAGCCGCCGGGCTGGGAATCCGGGACAAGACGAGCAGTACTTC,CASSRRAGNPGQDEQYF
TRBJ2-7,-,TRBD1,TRBV2,TGTGCCAGCCGAACTAGATCCGGGACAGGGGCGTACGAGCAGTACTTC,CASRTRSGTGAYEQYF
TRBJ2-6,-,-,TRBV4-1,TGCGCCAGCAGCCAAGTAAGCAGGGGCGGGCGGGCCAACGTCCTGACTTTC,CASSQVSRGGRANVLTF
TRBJ2-5,-,TRBD1,TRBV6-1,TGTGCCAGCGCCAGGGGCAGGGGGGAGACCCAGTACTTC,CASARGRGETQYF
TRBJ1-2,-,-,TRBV5-8,TGTGCCAGCAGCTTGGGTTTCCTCGGGTATGGCTACACCTTC,CASSLGFLGYGYTF
TRBJ2-7,-,TRBD2,TRBV6-5,TGTGCCAGCCAAATTGGGGGGACTAGCGGGTACGAGCAGTACTTC,CASQIGGTSGYEQYF
TRBJ2-1,-,-,TRBV30,TGTGCCTGGAGTCCCCGACTAGAAGATCCGAAGCAGTTCTTC,CAWSPRLEDPKQFF
TRBJ1-5,-,TRBD1,TRBV28,TGTGCCGGCCAGGGGGGCTATAGCAATCAGCCCCAGCATTTT,CAGQGGYSNQPQHF
TRBJ1-5,-,-,TRBV28,TGTGCCAGCAGTTTATACCACTCGACAGGCCTGGGTTTGAGTCAGCCCCAGCATTTT,CASSLYHSTGLGLSQPQHF
TRBJ2-3,-,-,TRBV12-5,TGTGCTAGTGGTTTAGGGGCAGGGGGCACAGATACGCAGTATTTT,CASGLGAGGTDTQYF
TRBJ2-1,-,-,TRBV5-1,TGCGCCAGCAGCTTGGAAGGAGCCGACAATGAGCAGTTCTTC,CASSLEGADNEQFF
TRBJ1-1,-,TRBD1,TRBV30,TGTGCCTGGAGTGCCGGGACAGCTCTTTTAGGGGACGAAGCTTTCTTT,CAWSAGTALLGDEAFF
TRBJ2-1,-,TRBD2,TRBV4-2,TGTGCCAGCAGCCAAGATTTAGCGGGAGACCCCTACAATGAGCAGTTCTTC,CASSQDLAGDPYNEQFF
TRBJ1-2,-,-,TRBV6-5,TGTGCCAGCAGTGAGTGGGGCCCGTATGGCTACACCTTC,CASSEWGPYGYTF
TRBJ2-7,-,TRBD2,TRBV7-2,TGTGCCAGCAGCTTAGAGATATGGGCGGGAGGGCCCCACGAGCAGTACTTC,CASSLEIWAGGPHEQYF
TRBJ2-7,-,TRBD1,TRBV5-1,TGCGCCAGCAGCTTGGGAACGAGACAGGGGGACGAGCAGTACTTC,CASSLGTRQGDEQYF
TRBJ2-1,-,-,TRBV5-4,TGTGCCAGCAGCTTGATGCAGGCCTACAATGAGCAGTTCTTC,CASSLMQAYNEQFF
TRBJ2-7,-,-,TRBV20-1,TGCAGTGTGGCCAGCTCCTACGAGCAGTACTTC,CSVASSYEQYF
TRBJ2-5,-,-,TRBV2,TGTGCCAGCAGCCCTCTAGGGGGTAAGGAAGAGACCCAGTACTTC,CASSPLGGKEETQYF
TRBJ2-1,-,-,TRBV6-6,TGTGCCAGCAGTTACCGCGTGGAGCGTAACGAGCAGTTCTTC,CASSYRVERNEQFF
TRBJ2-7,-,TRBD2,TRBV7-6,TGTGCCAGCAGCTTAGCTGGACTAGCGGGCGAGCAGTACTTC,CASSLAGLAGEQYF
TRBJ2-2,-,-,TRBV28,TGTGCCAGCAGCCCCACAGGGAACACCGGGGAGCTGTTTTTT,CASSPTGNTGELFF
TRBJ2-3,-,TRBD1,TRBV7-9,TGTTCCAGCAGCTACTCCGGGACAGGGGTAACAGATACGCAGTATTTT,CSSSYSGTGVTDTQYF